The 13 T cell receptor beta chains below were found in one sample sequenced in a study of blood T cell repertoires in COVID-19. The assay was immunoSEQ multiplex PCR, and TCRdb's table has in-frame clones only and misses some. This sample carries a few hundred thousand clones, approximately 90% of them seen once, and the ten largest clones take around a tenth. Sequencing was performed on PBMCs or T cells enriched from blood (not recorded which). Receptors were obtained from a woman aged 35 to 49 who had recovered from COVID-19.

J is TRBJ2-1 and V is TRBV2; possibly TRBD1 for D (6 bases). Germline V gene data show CDR1 as SNHLY and CDR2 as FYNNEI. Trimming took off 3 bases at V and 2 bases at J, with 8 bases between the two ends. The CDR3 runs 14 residues. CDR3 region: CASSDAGAYNEQFF. In DNA, the CDR3 is TGTGCCAGCAGTGATGCAGGGGCCTACAATGAGCAGTTCTTC.

The chain combines TRBV7-2 with TRBJ2-7, with TRBD2 matching over 8 bases. After removal of 2 bases from V and 5 bases from J, the junction contained 8 bases not matched to a gene. This CDR3 spans 15 amino acids. In germline, CDR1 is SGHTA, CDR2 FQGNSA. Here the CDR3 reads CASSLIDGGAHEQYF. The CDR3 DNA reads TGTGCCAGCAGCTTAATTGACGGGGGGGCCCACGAGCAGTACTTC. Full variable domain (remainder filled in from reference TRBV7-2 and TRBJ2-7): GAGVSQSPSNKVTEKGKDVELRCDPISGHTALYWYRQSLGQGLEFLIYFQGNSAPDKSGLPSDRFSAERTGGSVSTLTIQRTQQEDSAVYLCASSLIDGGAHEQYFGPGTRLTVT.

The V call is TRBV5-1, the J call TRBJ2-7, with 7 bases aligning to TRBD2. The CDR3 is 14 amino acids. Germline-derived CDR1 and CDR2 are SGHRS and YFSETQ. Unmatched junction bases numbered 9, after V lost 2 bases and J lost 7 bases. CDR3 coding DNA: TGCGCCAGCAGCTTCGTTGGGAGGGCGTGGGAGCAGTACTTC. Translated, it gives CASSFVGRAWEQYF.

The chain is built from TRBV29-1 and TRBJ1-2, with 7 positions matching TRBD1. Germline V gives CDR1 SQVTM, CDR2 ANQGSEA. Unmatched junction bases numbered 10, after V lost 5 bases and J lost 1 base. The length of the CDR3 is 15 residues. CDR3 sequence (DNA): TGCAGCGTTCCTGGCAGGGGGGCTTTTAACTATGGCTACACCTTC. Its translation: CSVPGRGAFNYGYTF.

V gene TRBV6-5 combines with J gene TRBJ1-2; D uncertain. V lost 6 bases and J 2 bases, leaving 4 bases between the germline ends. The CDR3 sequence is 11 residues long. From germline, CDR1 is MNHEY and CDR2 SVGAGI. CDR3 sequence: CASRQNYGYTF. CDR3 coding DNA: TGTGCCAGCAGACAGAACTATGGCTACACCTTC.

The chain has TRBV24-1 and TRBJ2-3; a possible D gene is TRBD2 (6 bases). This CDR3 spans 13 amino acids. Germline CDR1 reads KGHDR; CDR2 reads SFDVKD. Trimming shortened V by 9 bases and J by 2 bases, and 11 bases separated the two germline ends. CDR3 in DNA: TGTGCCACCGGGGACTTCGACACAGATACGCAGTATTTT. It encodes CATGDFDTDTQYF.

This clone has only a few counts. This chain uses TRBV29-1 with TRBJ1-2; D unclear. The V gene lost 0 bases and the J gene lost 8 bases, with 19 bases spanning the gap. Germline CDR1 reads SQVTM; CDR2 reads ANQGSEA. The CDR3 runs 15 residues. The CDR3 sequence is CSVEDLYLHEGGYTF. The CDR3 region has the DNA TGCAGCGTTGAAGATCTTTACCTCCACGAGGGCGGCTACACCTTC.

This clone has only one observation. The J gene is TRBJ2-7, the V gene TRBV4-2, with 7 nucleotides matching TRBD2. This CDR3 contains 16 residues. V lost 3 bases, J lost 5 bases, and 13 bases stayed unmatched. In germline, CDR1 is LGHNA, CDR2 YNFKEQ. CDR3 amino acids: CASSQITGTTVHEQYF. CDR3 coding DNA: TGTGCCAGCAGCCAGATAACCGGGACTACCGTCCACGAGCAGTACTTC.

The count of this clone is one. The chain recombines TRBV27 with TRBJ2-1, with 11 positions matching TRBD2. Germline CDR1 and CDR2: MNHEY and SMNVEV (reference sequence). This CDR3 has 15 amino acids. The ends lost 6 bases at V and 6 bases at J; junction bases unmatched: 7. CDR3 bases: TGTGCCAGCAGCATTAGCGGGAGGGCCCCCAATGAGCAGTTCTTC. Amino acid sequence: CASSISGRAPNEQFF.

The chain carries TRBV18 and TRBJ1-3; 7 nucleotides agree with TRBD1. CDR1 is KGHSH and CDR2 is LQKENI in the germline V gene. This CDR3 contains 13 residues. V lost 3 bases, J lost 4 bases, and 0 bases stayed unmatched. The CDR3 reads CASSPGQGNTIYF. In DNA form, the CDR3 reads TGTGCCAGCTCACCGGGACAGGGAAACACCATATATTTT.

On this clone: No DNA is shown, since the ends of the CDR3 on it are uncertain; the CDR3 is the one TCRdb lists. This sequence joins TRBV3-1 (or the pseudogene TRBV3-2) and TRBJ2-1; the table's D call TRBD1 went unverified against the DNA. Ends included, the CDR3 has 12 residues. CDR1 and CDR2 from the germline V gene are LGHDT and YNNKEL (reference sequence). The CDR3 loop is CASSWGQGAEFF.

Points on this clone: Distinct nucleotide sequences in the sample also encode this CDR3. V gene TRBV7-9 combines with J gene TRBJ1-2; tentatively, D is TRBD1 (6 bases). Germline CDR1 SEHNR, CDR2 FQNEAQ (reference sequence). The CDR3 is made up of 14 amino acids. V lost 3 bases and J lost 3, with 11 bases in between. The CDR3: CASSFLGGDYGYTF. In DNA form, the CDR3 reads TGTGCCAGCAGCTTCTTAGGGGGGGACTATGGCTACACCTTC.

This clone has more than one count but fewer than ten. This sequence joins TRBV7-9 and TRBJ2-1, with no clear D. The ends were cut back, 1 base at V and 0 bases at J, with 4 bases in the middle. CDR1 SEHNR and CDR2 FQNEAQ come from the germline V gene (reference sequence). The CDR3 loop spans 14 amino acids. CDR3 sequence (DNA): TGTGCCAGCAGCTTAGTGAGCTCCTACAATGAGCAGTTCTTC. Amino acid sequence: CASSLVSSYNEQFF.